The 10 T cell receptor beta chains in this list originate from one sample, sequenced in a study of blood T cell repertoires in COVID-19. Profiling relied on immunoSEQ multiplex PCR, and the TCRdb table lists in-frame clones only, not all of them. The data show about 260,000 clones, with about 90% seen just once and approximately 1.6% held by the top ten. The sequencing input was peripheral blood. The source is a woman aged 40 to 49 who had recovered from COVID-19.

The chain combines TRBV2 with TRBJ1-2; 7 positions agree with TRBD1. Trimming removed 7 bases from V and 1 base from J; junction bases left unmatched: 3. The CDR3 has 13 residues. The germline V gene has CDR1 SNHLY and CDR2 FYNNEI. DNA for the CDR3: TGTGCCAGCACAGGGGGTCGTAACTATGGCTACACCTTC. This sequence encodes CASTGGRNYGYTF.

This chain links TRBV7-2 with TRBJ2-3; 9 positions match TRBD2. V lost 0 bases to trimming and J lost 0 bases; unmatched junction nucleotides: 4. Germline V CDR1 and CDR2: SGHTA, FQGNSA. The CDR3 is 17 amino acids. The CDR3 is CASSLALAGISTDTQYF. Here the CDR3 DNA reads TGTGCCAGCAGCTTAGCGCTAGCGGGGATTAGCACAGATACGCAGTATTTT.

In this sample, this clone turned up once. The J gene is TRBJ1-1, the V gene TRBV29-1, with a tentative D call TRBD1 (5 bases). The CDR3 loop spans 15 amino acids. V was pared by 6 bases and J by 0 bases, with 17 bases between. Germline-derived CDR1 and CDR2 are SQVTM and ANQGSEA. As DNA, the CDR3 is TGCAGCGTCCTTAGGTCAGGGCGGATGAACACTGAAGCTTTCTTT. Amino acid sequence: CSVLRSGRMNTEAFF.

The CDR3 nucleotides are TGTGCCAGCAGCTCCCCCCGAGGGCTGCGCGAGCAGTACTTC. Its translation is CASSSPRGLREQYF. This chain links TRBV7-9 with TRBJ2-7; D may be TRBD2 (5 bases). The germline V gene encodes CDR1 SEHNR and CDR2 FQNEAQ (reference sequence). This CDR3 comprises 14 residues. The ends were cut back, 4 bases at V and 6 bases at J, with 16 bases in the middle.

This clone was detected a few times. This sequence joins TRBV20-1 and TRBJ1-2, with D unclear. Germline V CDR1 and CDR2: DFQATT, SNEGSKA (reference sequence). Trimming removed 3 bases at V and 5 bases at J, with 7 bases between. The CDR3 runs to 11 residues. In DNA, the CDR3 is TGCAGTGCTAGTACGGGATATGGCTACACCTTC. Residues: CSASTGYGYTF.

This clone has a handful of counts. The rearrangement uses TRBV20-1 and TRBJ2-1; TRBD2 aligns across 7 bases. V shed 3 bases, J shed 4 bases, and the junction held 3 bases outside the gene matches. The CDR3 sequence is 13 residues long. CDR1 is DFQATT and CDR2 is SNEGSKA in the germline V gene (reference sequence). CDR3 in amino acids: CSASFGGYNEQFF. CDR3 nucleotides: TGCAGTGCTAGTTTCGGGGGGTACAATGAGCAGTTCTTC.

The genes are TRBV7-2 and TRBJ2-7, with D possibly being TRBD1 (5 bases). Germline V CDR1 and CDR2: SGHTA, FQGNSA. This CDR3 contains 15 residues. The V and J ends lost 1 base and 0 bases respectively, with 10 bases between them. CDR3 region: CASSLVQGSSYEQYF. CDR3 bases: TGTGCCAGCAGCTTAGTCCAGGGTAGCTCCTACGAGCAGTACTTC.

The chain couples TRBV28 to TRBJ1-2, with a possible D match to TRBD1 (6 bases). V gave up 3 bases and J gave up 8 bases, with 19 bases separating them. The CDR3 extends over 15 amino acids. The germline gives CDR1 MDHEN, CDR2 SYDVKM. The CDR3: CASSLASLQGGGYTF. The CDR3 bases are TGTGCCAGCAGTTTGGCATCCCTACAGGGAGGGGGCTACACCTTC.

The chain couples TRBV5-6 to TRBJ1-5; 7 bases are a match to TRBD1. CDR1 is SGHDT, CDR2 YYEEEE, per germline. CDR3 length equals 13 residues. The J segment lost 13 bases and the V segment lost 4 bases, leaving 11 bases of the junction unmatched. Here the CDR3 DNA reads TGTGCCAGCAGCGCAACCACAGGGGCCCCGCAGCATTTT. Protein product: CASSATTGAPQHF.

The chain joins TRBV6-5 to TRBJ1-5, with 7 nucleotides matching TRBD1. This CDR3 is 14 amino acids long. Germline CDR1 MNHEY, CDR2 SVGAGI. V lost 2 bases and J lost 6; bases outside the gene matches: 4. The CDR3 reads CASSYNRGSQPQHF. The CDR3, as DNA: TGTGCCAGCAGTTACAACAGGGGAAGTCAGCCCCAGCATTTT.